This record concerns one T cell receptor (beta chain) sequence. The sample originates from a study of Tregs in tolerant kidney transplant recipients. Method: immunoSEQ multiplex PCR; TCRdb's copy keeps in-frame clones and lacks some. The sample includes approximately 260,000 clones, 65% to 85% of them seen just once. Looked up from germline, CDR1 is SGHRS and CDR2 is YFSETQ. CDR3 length equals 15 residues. V was trimmed by 5 bases and J by 0 bases, leaving 15 bases between them. The genes are TRBV5-1 and TRBJ2-7, with a tentative D call TRBD1 (5 bases). Material: CD4+ T cells from blood. The clonotype comes from a human donor in good health. For the CDR3, the DNA is TGCGCCAGCAGGATTGGGGCGGAAAGCTCCTACGAGCAGTACTTC. Translated: CASRIGAESSYEQYF.